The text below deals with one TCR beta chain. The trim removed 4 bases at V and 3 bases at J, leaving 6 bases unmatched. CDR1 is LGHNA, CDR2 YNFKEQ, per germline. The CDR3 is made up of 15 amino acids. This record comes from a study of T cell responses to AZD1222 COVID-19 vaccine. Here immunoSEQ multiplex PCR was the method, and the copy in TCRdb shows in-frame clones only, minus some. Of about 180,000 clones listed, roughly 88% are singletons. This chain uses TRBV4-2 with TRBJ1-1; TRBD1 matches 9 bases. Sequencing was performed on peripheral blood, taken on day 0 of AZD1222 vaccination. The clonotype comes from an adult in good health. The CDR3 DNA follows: TGTGCCAGCAGCCGAGACAGGGGGAGGGACACTGAAGCTTTCTTT. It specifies CASSRDRGRDTEAFF.